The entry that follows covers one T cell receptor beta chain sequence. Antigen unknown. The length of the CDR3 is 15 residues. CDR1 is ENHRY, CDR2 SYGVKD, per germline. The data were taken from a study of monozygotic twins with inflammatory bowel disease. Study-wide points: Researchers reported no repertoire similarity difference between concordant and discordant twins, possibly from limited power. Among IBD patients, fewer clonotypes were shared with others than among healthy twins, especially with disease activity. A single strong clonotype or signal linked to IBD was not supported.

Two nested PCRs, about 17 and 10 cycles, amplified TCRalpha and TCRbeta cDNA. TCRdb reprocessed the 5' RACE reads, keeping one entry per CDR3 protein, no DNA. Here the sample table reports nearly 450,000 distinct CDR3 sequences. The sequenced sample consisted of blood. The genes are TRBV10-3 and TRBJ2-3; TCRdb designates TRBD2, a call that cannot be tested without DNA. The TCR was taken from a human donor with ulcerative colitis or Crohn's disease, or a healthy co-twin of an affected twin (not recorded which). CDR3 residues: CAISYSGTSTDTQYF.